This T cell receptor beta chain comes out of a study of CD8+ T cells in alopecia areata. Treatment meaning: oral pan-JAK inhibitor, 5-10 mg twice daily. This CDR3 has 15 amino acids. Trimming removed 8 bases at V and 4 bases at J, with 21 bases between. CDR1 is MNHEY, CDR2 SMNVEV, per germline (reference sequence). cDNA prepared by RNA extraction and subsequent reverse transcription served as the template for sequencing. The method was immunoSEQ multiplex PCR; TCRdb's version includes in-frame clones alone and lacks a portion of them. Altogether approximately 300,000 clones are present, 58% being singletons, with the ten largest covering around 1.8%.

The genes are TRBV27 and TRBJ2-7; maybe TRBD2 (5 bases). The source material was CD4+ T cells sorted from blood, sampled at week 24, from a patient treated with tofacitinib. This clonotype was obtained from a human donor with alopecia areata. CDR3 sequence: CASRMGALNGYEQYF. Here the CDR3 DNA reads TGTGCCAGCCGTATGGGAGCCCTCAATGGATACGAGCAGTACTTC.